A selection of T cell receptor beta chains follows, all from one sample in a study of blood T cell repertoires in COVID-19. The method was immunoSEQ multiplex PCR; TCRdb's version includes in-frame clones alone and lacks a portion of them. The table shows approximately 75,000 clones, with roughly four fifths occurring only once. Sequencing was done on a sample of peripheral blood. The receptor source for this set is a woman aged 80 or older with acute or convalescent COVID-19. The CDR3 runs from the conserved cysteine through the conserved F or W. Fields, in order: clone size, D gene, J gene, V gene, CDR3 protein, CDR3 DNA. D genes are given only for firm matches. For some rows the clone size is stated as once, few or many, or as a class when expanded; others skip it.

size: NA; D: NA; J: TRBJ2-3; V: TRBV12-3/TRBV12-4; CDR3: CASSFRVDTQYF; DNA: TGTGCCAGCAGTTTCAGGGTGGATACGCAGTATTTT
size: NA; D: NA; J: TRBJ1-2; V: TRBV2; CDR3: CASNVRRNYGYTF; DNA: TGTGCCAGCAATGTCCGGAGGAACTATGGCTACACCTTC
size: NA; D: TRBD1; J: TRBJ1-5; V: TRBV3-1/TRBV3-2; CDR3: CASSQGQGSQPQHF; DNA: TGTGCCAGCAGCCAAGGACAGGGAAGTCAGCCCCAGCATTTT
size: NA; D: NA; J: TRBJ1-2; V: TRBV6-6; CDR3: CASQLQQAIYGYTF; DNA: TGTGCCAGCCAGTTACAGCAGGCGATCTATGGCTACACCTTC
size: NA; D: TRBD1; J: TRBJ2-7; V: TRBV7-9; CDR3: CASSQNQGAREQYF; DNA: TGTGCCAGCAGCCAAAATCAGGGGGCGAGGGAGCAGTACTTC
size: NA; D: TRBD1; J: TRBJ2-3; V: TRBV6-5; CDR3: CASRPLDRGHDTQYF; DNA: TGTGCCAGCAGACCACTGGACAGGGGGCACGATACGCAGTATTTT
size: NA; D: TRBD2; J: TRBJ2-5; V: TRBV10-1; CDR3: CASSDAASSGGLAETQYF; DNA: TGCGCCAGCAGTGACGCGGCGTCTAGCGGGGGACTCGCGGAGACCCAGTACTTC
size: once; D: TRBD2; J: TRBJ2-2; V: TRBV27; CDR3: CASKPWTSGGFYTGELFF; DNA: TGTGCCAGCAAACCCTGGACTAGCGGGGGGTTCTACACCGGGGAGCTGTTTTTT
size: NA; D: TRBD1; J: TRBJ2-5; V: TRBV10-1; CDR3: CASSESGGTGRQETQYF; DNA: TGCGCCAGCAGTGAGTCAGGGGGGACAGGGCGACAAGAGACCCAGTACTTC
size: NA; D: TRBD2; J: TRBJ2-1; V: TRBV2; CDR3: CASIGLAGAQQFF; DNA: TGTGCCAGCATTGGGCTAGCGGGGGCCCAGCAGTTCTTC
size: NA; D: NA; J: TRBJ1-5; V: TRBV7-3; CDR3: CASSLSGGFNQPQHF; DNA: TGTGCCAGCAGCTTAAGCGGCGGATTTAATCAGCCCCAGCATTTT
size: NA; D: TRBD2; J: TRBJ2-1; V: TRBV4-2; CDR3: CASSQDVPGTSGGRNEQFF; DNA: TGTGCCAGCAGCCAAGATGTTCCCGGGACTAGCGGGGGTAGAAATGAGCAGTTCTTC
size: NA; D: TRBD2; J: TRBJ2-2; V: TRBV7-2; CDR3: CASSRTSGNTGELFF; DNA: TGTGCCAGCAGCCGGACTAGCGGGAACACCGGGGAGCTGTTTTTT
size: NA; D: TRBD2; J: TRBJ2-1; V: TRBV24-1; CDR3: CATSDEGGGQFF; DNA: TGTGCCACCAGTGATGAGGGCGGGGGGCAGTTCTTC
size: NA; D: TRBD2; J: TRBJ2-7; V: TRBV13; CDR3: CASSPSPGLAGERGLYEQYF; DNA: TGTGCCAGCAGCCCTAGCCCAGGACTAGCGGGTGAGAGAGGATTATACGAGCAGTACTTC
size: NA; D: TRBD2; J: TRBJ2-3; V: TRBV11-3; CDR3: CASSFGSGGLTDTQYF; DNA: TGTGCCAGCAGCTTCGGTAGCGGGGGGTTGACCGATACGCAGTATTTT
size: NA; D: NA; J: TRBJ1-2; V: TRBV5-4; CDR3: CASSPIQGTGYGYTF; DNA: TGTGCCAGCAGCCCGATACAGGGAACCGGCTATGGCTACACCTTC
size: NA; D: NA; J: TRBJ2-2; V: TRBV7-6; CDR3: CASSSTKGDTGELFF; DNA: TGTGCCAGCAGCTCCACTAAGGGAGACACCGGGGAGCTGTTTTTT
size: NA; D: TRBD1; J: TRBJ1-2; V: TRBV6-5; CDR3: CASSYSRQGHGYTF; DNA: TGTGCCAGCAGTTACTCTCGACAGGGACATGGCTACACCTTC
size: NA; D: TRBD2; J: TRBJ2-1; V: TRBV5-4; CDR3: CASSSGRTSATSNEQFF; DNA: TGTGCCAGCAGCTCCGGAAGGACTAGCGCTACCTCCAATGAGCAGTTCTTC
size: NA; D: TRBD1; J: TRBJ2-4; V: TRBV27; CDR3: CASSRGAGGSLMAKNIQYF; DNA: TGTGCCAGCAGCAGGGGGGCAGGGGGCTCATTGATGGCCAAAAACATTCAGTACTTC
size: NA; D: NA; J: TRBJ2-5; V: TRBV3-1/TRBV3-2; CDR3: CASSQTGTQYF; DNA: TGTGCCAGCAGCCAAACCGGGACCCAGTACTTC
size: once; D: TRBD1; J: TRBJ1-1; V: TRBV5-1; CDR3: CASSLGRDSMNTEAFF; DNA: TGCGCCAGCAGCTTGGGCCGGGACAGCATGAACACTGAAGCTTTCTTT
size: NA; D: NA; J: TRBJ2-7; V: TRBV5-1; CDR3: CASSLDGWSTSYEQYF; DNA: TGCGCCAGCAGCTTGGATGGGTGGAGTACCTCCTACGAGCAGTACTTC
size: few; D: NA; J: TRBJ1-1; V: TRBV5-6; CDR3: CASSLTLRVVDTEAFF; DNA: TGTGCCAGCAGCCTAACACTCAGGGTGGTGGACACTGAAGCTTTCTTT
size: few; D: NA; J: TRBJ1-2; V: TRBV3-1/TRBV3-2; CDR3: CASSPQGQPSYGYTF; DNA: TGTGCCAGCAGCCCGCAAGGACAGCCGAGCTATGGCTACACCTTC
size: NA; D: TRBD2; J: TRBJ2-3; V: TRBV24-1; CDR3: CATSDRLAGDTDTQYF; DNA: TGTGCCACCAGTGACCGTCTAGCGGGGGACACAGATACGCAGTATTTT
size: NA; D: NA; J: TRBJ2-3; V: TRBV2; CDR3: CASSRGGTDTQYF; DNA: TGTGCCAGCAGTAGGGGCGGCACAGATACGCAGTATTTT
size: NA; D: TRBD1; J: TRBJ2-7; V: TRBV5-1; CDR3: CASSSRTGSSYEQYF; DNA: TGCGCCAGCAGCTCCCGGACAGGGAGCTCCTACGAGCAGTACTTC
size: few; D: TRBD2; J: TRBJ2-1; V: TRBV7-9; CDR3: CASSLAASGGRTPNNEQFF; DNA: TGTGCCAGCAGCTTAGCGGCTAGCGGGGGCCGGACCCCTAACAATGAGCAGTTCTTC
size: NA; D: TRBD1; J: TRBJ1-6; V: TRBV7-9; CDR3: CASSLGQGDNSPLHF; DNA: TGTGCCAGCAGCTTAGGACAGGGTGATAATTCACCCCTCCACTTT
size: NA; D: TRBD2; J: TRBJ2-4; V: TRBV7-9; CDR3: CASSLGTSGVAKNIQYF; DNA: TGTGCCAGCAGCTTAGGGACTAGCGGGGTAGCCAAAAACATTCAGTACTTC
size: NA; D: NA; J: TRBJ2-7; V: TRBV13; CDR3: CASSLGRGSYEQYF; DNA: TGTGCCAGCAGCTTGGGTCGGGGGTCCTACGAGCAGTACTTC
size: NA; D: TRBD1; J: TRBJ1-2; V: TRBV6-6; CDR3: CASSVGQRGNYGYTF; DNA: TGTGCCAGCAGTGTGGGACAGAGGGGCAACTATGGCTACACCTTC
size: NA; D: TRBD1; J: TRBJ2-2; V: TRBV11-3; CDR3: CASSRGTGITGELFF; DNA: TGTGCCAGCAGCCGCGGGACAGGGATTACCGGGGAGCTGTTTTTT
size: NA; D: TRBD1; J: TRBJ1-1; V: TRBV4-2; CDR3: CASSQGTGGGGGNTEAFF; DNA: TGTGCCAGCAGCCAAGGTACAGGGGGGGGAGGCGGGAACACTGAAGCTTTCTTT
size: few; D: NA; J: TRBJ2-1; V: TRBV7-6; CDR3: CASSTRERDNEQFF; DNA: TGTGCCAGCAGCACCAGGGAAAGGGACAATGAGCAGTTCTTC
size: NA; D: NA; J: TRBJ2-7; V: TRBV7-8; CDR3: CASSLVRTRGGEQYF; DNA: TGTGCCAGCAGCTTAGTCCGGACCAGAGGGGGCGAGCAGTACTTC
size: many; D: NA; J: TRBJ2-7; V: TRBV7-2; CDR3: CASSLVSTGALEQYF; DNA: TGTGCCAGCAGCTTAGTTTCGACAGGAGCCCTCGAGCAGTACTTC
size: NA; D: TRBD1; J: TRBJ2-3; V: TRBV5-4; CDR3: CASSRGQGGTDTQYF; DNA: TGTGCCAGCAGCCGAGGACAGGGGGGGACAGATACGCAGTATTTT
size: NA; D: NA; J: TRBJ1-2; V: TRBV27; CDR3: CASSLEPRRGYTF; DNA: TGTGCCAGCAGTTTAGAACCGAGGAGGGGCTACACCTTC
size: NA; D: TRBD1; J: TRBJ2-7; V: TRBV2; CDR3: CASSEDRFMDYEQYF; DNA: TGTGCCAGCAGTGAGGACAGGTTTATGGACTACGAGCAGTACTTC
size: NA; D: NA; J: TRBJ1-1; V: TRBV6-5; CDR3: CASTRSGETEAFF; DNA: TGTGCCAGCACCCGATCAGGGGAGACTGAAGCTTTCTTT
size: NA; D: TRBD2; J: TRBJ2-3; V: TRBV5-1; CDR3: CASSLGTITDTQYF; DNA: TGCGCCAGCAGTCTCGGGACTATCACAGATACGCAGTATTTT
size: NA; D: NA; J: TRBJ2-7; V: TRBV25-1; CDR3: CASSVGASLYEQYF; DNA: TGTGCCAGCAGCGTGGGCGCCAGTCTTTACGAGCAGTACTTC
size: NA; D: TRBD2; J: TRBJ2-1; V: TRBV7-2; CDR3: CASSLPTSGAYNEQFF; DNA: TGTGCCAGCAGCTTACCGACTAGCGGGGCTTACAATGAGCAGTTCTTC